This T cell receptor beta chain was sequenced for a study of spatial heterogeneity in lung cancer. Time point defined: sample taken at primary tumor resection. In TCRdb, the 5' RACE reads were re-called with MiXCR into one record per CDR3 protein. The repertoire has 85,000 to 100,000 distinct CDR3 sequences, approximately 12% of them found once; the top ten carry about 40%. This CDR3 is 14 amino acids long. Germline V gene sequence: CDR1 KGHSH, CDR2 LQKENI. V gave up 8 bases and J gave up 2 bases; unmatched junction bases: 4. The chain carries TRBV18 and TRBJ2-3; 10 bases are a match to TRBD1. This TCR was sampled from a male donor with early-stage non-small cell lung cancer. The input for sequencing was PBMCs, taken at surgery. The CDR3 sequence is CASRDRGHTDTQYF. The CDR3 DNA sequence: TGTGCCAGCCGGGACAGGGGACACACAGATACGCAGTATTTT.